This TCR beta chain was captured by sequencing in a study of blood T cell repertoires in COVID-19. As processed by the authors: For nucleated cells, counts were estimated from reference gene primer amplification. TCRdb's copy holds only in-frame clones and misses some; the assay was immunoSEQ multiplex PCR. V and J calls plus clone size are reproduced from that table; the DNA served to infer D and trimming. The table has 65,000 to 70,000 clones, around 87% seen once. The table lists this clone with a few counts. Sequencing was done on a sample of peripheral blood. The origin of this receptor is a man in his fifties or sixties with active COVID-19.

CDR3 residues: CAIRSGGDTNTEAFF. In DNA form, the CDR3 reads TGTGCCATCCGAAGCGGGGGAGACACAAACACTGAAGCTTTCTTT. The chain uses TRBV10-3 and TRBJ1-1, with a possible D match to TRBD1 (5 bases). The CDR3 is 15 amino acids. Looked up from germline, CDR1 is ENHRY and CDR2 is SYGVKD. V was clipped by 8 bases and J by 2 bases, with 18 bases between them.